The rows below give T cell receptor beta chains drawn from one sample of a study of blood T cell repertoires in COVID-19. This table comes from immunoSEQ multiplex PCR, and its TCRdb copy is limited to in-frame clones, with some not included. The sample yields 200,000 to 250,000 clones, over 80% seen once. The specimen was PBMCs or T cells enriched from blood (not recorded which). These receptors came from a man aged 45 to 65 who had been exposed to COVID-19. CDR3s include the opening cysteine and the closing phenylalanine or tryptophan. Fields, in order: clone size, D gene, J gene, V gene, CDR3 DNA, CDR3 protein. A D gene is named only where the DNA matches it firmly. Some rows have no size entry. The others give once, few or many, or a class for an expanded clone.

abundance: -; d_gene: -; j_gene: TRBJ1-2; v_gene: TRBV11-2; CDR3nt: TGTGCCAGCAGCTTTTCAGGGAACTATGGCTACACCTTC; CDR3aa: CASSFSGNYGYTF
abundance: -; d_gene: -; j_gene: TRBJ2-5; v_gene: TRBV27; CDR3nt: TGTGCCAGCAAGCGCATGGCGGGGCTAGAGACCCAGTACTTC; CDR3aa: CASKRMAGLETQYF
abundance: -; d_gene: -; j_gene: TRBJ1-6; v_gene: TRBV30; CDR3nt: TGTGCCTGGAGTTTAGACTCCACGGGTTCACCCCTCCACTTT; CDR3aa: CAWSLDSTGSPLHF
abundance: once; d_gene: -; j_gene: TRBJ1-3; v_gene: TRBV28; CDR3nt: TGTGCCAGCAGGCCTTCGGACAGCTCTGGAAACACCATATATTTT; CDR3aa: CASRPSDSSGNTIYF
abundance: -; d_gene: -; j_gene: TRBJ1-3; v_gene: TRBV6-5; CDR3nt: TGTGCCAGCAGTTACCTTGGGGCGGCTGGAAACACCATATATTTT; CDR3aa: CASSYLGAAGNTIYF
abundance: -; d_gene: TRBD1; j_gene: TRBJ1-1; v_gene: TRBV27; CDR3nt: TGTGCCAGCAGTCGACAGGGGGCGGGTGAAGCTTTCTTT; CDR3aa: CASSRQGAGEAFF
abundance: -; d_gene: -; j_gene: TRBJ1-2; v_gene: TRBV5-5; CDR3nt: TGTGCCAGCAGCTTGGGTGACAGTCTTAACTATGGCTACACCTTC; CDR3aa: CASSLGDSLNYGYTF
abundance: -; d_gene: -; j_gene: TRBJ1-2; v_gene: TRBV5-1; CDR3nt: TGCGCCAGCAGCCTCGAACCCAGGAACAGTGGCTACACCTTC; CDR3aa: CASSLEPRNSGYTF
abundance: -; d_gene: TRBD1; j_gene: TRBJ1-1; v_gene: TRBV7-3; CDR3nt: TGTGCCAGCAGCTCCGCGACAGGGCGAAGGTCGGAAGCTTTCTTT; CDR3aa: CASSSATGRRSEAFF
abundance: -; d_gene: TRBD1; j_gene: TRBJ2-5; v_gene: TRBV6-5; CDR3nt: TGTGCCAGCAGTTATATGGACAGGGTTTTAGAGACCCAGTACTTC; CDR3aa: CASSYMDRVLETQYF
abundance: -; d_gene: TRBD1; j_gene: TRBJ2-5; v_gene: TRBV5-1; CDR3nt: TGCGCCAGCAGCTCGGGACAGGGAAGGGAGACCCAGTACTTC; CDR3aa: CASSSGQGRETQYF
abundance: -; d_gene: TRBD1; j_gene: TRBJ1-1; v_gene: TRBV2; CDR3nt: TGTGCCAGCAGTGATCAGGGGGTGAACACTGAAGCTTTCTTT; CDR3aa: CASSDQGVNTEAFF
abundance: -; d_gene: -; j_gene: TRBJ2-3; v_gene: TRBV29-1; CDR3nt: TGCAGCGTTGAGGCGGCGGCTAGCACAGATACGCAGTATTTT; CDR3aa: CSVEAAASTDTQYF
abundance: -; d_gene: TRBD2; j_gene: TRBJ2-1; v_gene: TRBV7-6; CDR3nt: TGTGCCAGCAGGGCTAGCGGAGCAAGCTCCTACAATGAGCAGTTCTTC; CDR3aa: CASRASGASSYNEQFF